This T cell receptor (beta chain) was recorded in a study of T-cell reconstitution after alpha-beta-depleted transplantation in children. Study outcomes and limitations: Diversity and T-cell counts at one year after transplant derived mostly from new T cells. Approximately two months post-transplant, alpha-beta T cells reportedly originated from several hundred expanded graft clones.

Using unique molecular identifiers, the investigators prepared the TCRbeta library. Via MiXCR, TCRdb re-called the PCR reads, giving one row per CDR3 protein. The repertoire holds under 400,000 distinct CDR3 sequences, with around 20% as singletons. This clonotype was picked up a small number of times. What it binds is unknown. This sequence was found in a male patient under 18 who had a stem cell transplant for acute lymphoblastic leukemia, so the T cells may come from the graft donor. Sequenced here: PBMCs, mostly from graft donor cells, sampled 180 days after TCRalphabeta/CD19-depleted stem cell transplant.

The CDR3 DNA follows: TGTGCCAGCAGTATGCCAGGGGTGGAGGGCACTGAAGCTTTCTTT. It yields the protein CASSMPGVEGTEAFF. The chain joins TRBV25-1 to TRBJ1-1; D is possibly TRBD1 (6 bases). The germline V gene encodes CDR1 MGHDK and CDR2 SYGVNS. The CDR3 contains 15 residues. V was cut by 5 bases and J by 4 bases, with 17 bases left in between.